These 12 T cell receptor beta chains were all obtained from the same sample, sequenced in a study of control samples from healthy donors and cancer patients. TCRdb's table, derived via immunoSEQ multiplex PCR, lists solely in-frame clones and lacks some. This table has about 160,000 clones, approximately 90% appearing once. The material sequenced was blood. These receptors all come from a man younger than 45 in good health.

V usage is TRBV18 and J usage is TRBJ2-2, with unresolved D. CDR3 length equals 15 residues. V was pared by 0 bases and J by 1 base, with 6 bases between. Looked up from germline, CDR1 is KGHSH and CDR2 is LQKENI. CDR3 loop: CASSPPAGNTGELFF. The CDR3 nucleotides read TGTGCCAGCTCACCACCAGCCGGGAACACCGGGGAGCTGTTTTTT.

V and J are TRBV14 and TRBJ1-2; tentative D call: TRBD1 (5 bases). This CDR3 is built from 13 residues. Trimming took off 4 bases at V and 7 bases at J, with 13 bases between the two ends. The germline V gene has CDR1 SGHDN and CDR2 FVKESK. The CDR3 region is CASSPRHGAGYTF. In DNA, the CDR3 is TGTGCCAGCAGCCCCCGACATGGGGCTGGCTACACCTTC. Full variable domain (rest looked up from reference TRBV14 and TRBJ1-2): EAGVTQFPSHSVIEKGQTVTLRCDPISGHDNLYWYRRVMGKEIKFLLHFVKESKQDESGMPNNRFLAERTGGTYSTLKVQPAELEDSGVYFCASSPRHGAGYTFGSGTRLTVV.

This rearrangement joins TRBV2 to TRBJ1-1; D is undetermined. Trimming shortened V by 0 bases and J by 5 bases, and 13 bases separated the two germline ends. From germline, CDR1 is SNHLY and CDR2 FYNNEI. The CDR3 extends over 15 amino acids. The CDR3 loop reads CASSEAWVGQTEAFF. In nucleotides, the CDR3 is TGTGCCAGCAGTGAAGCGTGGGTCGGGCAGACTGAAGCTTTCTTT.

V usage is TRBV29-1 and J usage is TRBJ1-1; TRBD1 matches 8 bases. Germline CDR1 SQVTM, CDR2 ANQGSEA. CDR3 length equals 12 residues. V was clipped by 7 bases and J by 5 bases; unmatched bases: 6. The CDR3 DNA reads TGCAGCGCCGACAGGGGAGAGACTGAAGCTTTCTTT. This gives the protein CSADRGETEAFF.

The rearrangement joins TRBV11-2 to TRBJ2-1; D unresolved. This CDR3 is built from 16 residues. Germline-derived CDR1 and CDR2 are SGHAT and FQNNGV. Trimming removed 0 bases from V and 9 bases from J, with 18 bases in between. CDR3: CASSLDRVSRISEQFF. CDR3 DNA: TGTGCCAGCAGCTTAGATCGGGTTTCTAGAATTAGTGAGCAGTTCTTC.

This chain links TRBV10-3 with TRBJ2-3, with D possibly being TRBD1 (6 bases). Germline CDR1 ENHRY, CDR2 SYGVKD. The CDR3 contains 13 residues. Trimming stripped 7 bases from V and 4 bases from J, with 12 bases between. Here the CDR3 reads CAITGEGADTQYF. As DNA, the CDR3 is TGTGCCATCACAGGGGAAGGAGCAGATACGCAGTATTTT.

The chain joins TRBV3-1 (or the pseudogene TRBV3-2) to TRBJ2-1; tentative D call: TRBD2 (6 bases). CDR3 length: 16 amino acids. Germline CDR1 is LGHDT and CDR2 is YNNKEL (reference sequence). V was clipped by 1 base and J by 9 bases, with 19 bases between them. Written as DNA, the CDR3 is TGTGCCAGCAGCCAAGCATGGGCGGCGGGGTCGGGTGAGCAGTTCTTC. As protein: CASSQAWAAGSGEQFF.

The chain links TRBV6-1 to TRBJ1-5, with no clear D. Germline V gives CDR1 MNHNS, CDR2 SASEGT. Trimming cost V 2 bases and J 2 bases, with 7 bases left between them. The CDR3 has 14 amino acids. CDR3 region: CASSEWSGNQPQHF. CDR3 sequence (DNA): TGTGCCAGCAGTGAATGGTCCGGCAATCAGCCCCAGCATTTT.

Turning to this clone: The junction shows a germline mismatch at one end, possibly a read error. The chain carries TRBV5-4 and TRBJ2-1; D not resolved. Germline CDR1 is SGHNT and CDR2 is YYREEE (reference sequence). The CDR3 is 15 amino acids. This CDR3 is CANSFPGRVNNEQFF. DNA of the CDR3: TGTGCCAACAGCTTCCCCGGTAGAGTGAACAATGAGCAGTTCTTC.

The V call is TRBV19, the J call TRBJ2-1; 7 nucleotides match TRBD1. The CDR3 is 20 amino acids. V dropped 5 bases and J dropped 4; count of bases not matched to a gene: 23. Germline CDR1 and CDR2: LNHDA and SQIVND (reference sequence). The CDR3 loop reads CASSPPRRTGPRLSYNEQFF. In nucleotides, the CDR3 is TGTGCCAGTAGTCCTCCCCGTAGGACAGGACCCAGATTATCGTACAATGAGCAGTTCTTC.

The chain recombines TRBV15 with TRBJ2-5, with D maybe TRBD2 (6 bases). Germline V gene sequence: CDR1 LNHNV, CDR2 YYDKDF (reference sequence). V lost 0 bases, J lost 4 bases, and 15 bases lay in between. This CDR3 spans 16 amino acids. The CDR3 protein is CATSRDRQGGRETQYF. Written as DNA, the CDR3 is TGTGCCACCAGCAGAGATAGGCAGGGAGGAAGAGAGACCCAGTACTTC.

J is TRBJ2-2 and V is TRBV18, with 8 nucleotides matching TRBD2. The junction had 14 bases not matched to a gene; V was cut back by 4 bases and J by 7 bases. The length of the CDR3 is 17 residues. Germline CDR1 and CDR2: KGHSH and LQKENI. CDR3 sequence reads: CASSRPDRPAGDGELFF. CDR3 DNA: TGTGCCAGCTCACGCCCGGACCGGCCAGCGGGAGACGGGGAGCTGTTTTTT.